This T cell receptor (beta chain) emerged from a study of T cells in Graves' hyperthyroidism and ophthalmopathy. Criteria for exclusion of patients were uncontrolled infection, other autoimmune disease, pregnancy or lactation. Diagnosing involved the use of clinical symptoms, serum thyroxine and TRAb, thyroid ultrasound and orbital computed tomography. This CDR3 comprises 13 residues. Losses at the gene ends were 7 bases for V and 2 bases for J; bases not matched to a gene: 0. The germline gives CDR1 SGHRS, CDR2 YFSETQ. General study findings and limits: Ophthalmopathy onset followed model prediction by a median about seven months.

A remark on this clonotype: The target antigen is unknown.

Amplified regions were TCR beta CDR3 sequences from RNA transcripts. The HTBI primer set was used in a first-round RT-PCR of the TCR CDR3. TCRdb re-called the multiplex PCR reads through MiXCR, storing one row per CDR3 protein. This table has 500,000 to 600,000 distinct CDR3 sequences, 46% appearing once. Sequenced: peripheral blood or thyroid tissue (not recorded which). The chain is built from TRBV5-1 and TRBJ2-5; 12 nucleotides line up with TRBD2. The TCR originated in a woman younger than 35 with Graves' hyperthyroidism. The CDR3 coding sequence is TGCGCCAGCGGACTAGCGGGGCAAGAGACCCAGTACTTC. It yields the protein CASGLAGQETQYF. Full variable domain (remainder filled in from reference TRBV5-1 and TRBJ2-5): KAGVTQTPRYLIKTRGQQVTLSCSPISGHRSVSWYQQTPGQGLQFLFEYFSETQRNKGNFPGRFSGRQFSNSRSEMNVSTLELGDSALYLCASGLAGQETQYFGPGTRLLVL.